A selection of T cell receptor beta chains follows, all from one sample in a study of tumor and adjacent non-tumor tissue in lung cancer. MiXCR, run by TCRdb on the multiplex PCR reads, gives a single entry per CDR3 protein. The sample includes tens of thousands of distinct CDR3 sequences, roughly two thirds of them seen just once. The sample comprised distant non-tumor lung tissue. The receptors here all came from a man aged 65 to 85 with non-small cell lung cancer. Both conserved end residues are part of each CDR3. D genes are given only for firm matches. Expanded clones are given a class, and other clones once, few, many or no size at all.

J gene	CDR3 length	D gene	V gene	clone size	CDR3 protein	CDR3 DNA
TRBJ2-1	17	TRBD2	TRBV29-1	.	CSVVWGGVQTPGNKQFF	TGCAGCGTGGTTTGGGGGGGGGTTCAGACACCCGGGAATAAGCAGTTCTTC
TRBJ2-2	14	.	TRBV28	many	CASSFEGNTGELFF	TGTGCCAGCAGTTTCGAAGGGAACACCGGGGAGCTGTTTTTT
TRBJ1-4	15	TRBD1	TRBV11-2	many	CASSLGFRGGEKLFF	TGTGCCAGCAGCTTAGGATTTCGAGGGGGCGAAAAACTGTTTTTT
TRBJ2-2	13	.	TRBV29-1	.	CSGGETSAGELLF	TGCAGCGGGGGAGAGACATCAGCCGGGGAGCTGCTTTTT
TRBJ2-7	13	.	TRBV15	.	CPTIRVTFGEQYF	TGTCCCACCATCAGAGTAACCTTTGGCGAGCAGTACTTC
TRBJ1-1	14	.	TRBV29-1	.	CSARRQALDTEALF	TGTAGCGCCAGACGACAAGCCCTTGACACTGAAGCTCTCTTT
TRBJ2-7	13	TRBD1	TRBV29-1	many	CSVWTGQEDEQYF	TGCAGCGTCTGGACAGGACAGGAAGACGAGCAGTACTTC
TRBJ2-1	10	.	TRBV29-1	.	CSVANNELFF	TGCAGCGTTGCTAACAATGAGCTGTTCTTC
TRBJ1-2	12	.	TRBV29-1	many	CSVERATYGYTF	TGCAGCGTTGAACGAGCAACCTATGGCTACACCTTC
TRBJ2-3	17	TRBD2	TRBV11-2	many	CASSLEMGRDRTDTQYF	TGTGCCAGCAGCTTAGAAATGGGGAGGGATAGAACAGATACGCAGTATTTT
TRBJ2-1	13	.	TRBV5-1	.	CASTTLGDNEQFF	TGCGCCAGCACCACCCTGGGGGACAATGAGCAGTTCTTC
TRBJ2-5	14	.	TRBV10-3	many	CAISYTGRQETQYF	TGTGCCATCAGTTACACGGGACGACAAGAGACCCAGTACTTC
TRBJ1-1	14	.	TRBV11-2	.	CASNLDVGITEAFF	TGTGCCAGCAACTTAGATGTGGGAATCACTGAAGCTTTCTTT
TRBJ2-3	13	.	TRBV14	.	CAISRYSTDTQYF	TGTGCCATCAGCCGGTACAGCACAGATACGCAGTATTTT
TRBJ1-6	16	TRBD1	TRBV6-1	.	CASSTNGRGLNSHLHF	TGTGCCAGCAGCACTAACGGCAGGGGGCTTAATTCACACCTCCACTTT
TRBJ1-2	15	.	TRBV20-1	medium-sized	CSARDEGREISGYTF	TGCAGTGCTAGAGATGAGGGCAGGGAAATTAGTGGCTACACCTTC
TRBJ1-2	14	TRBD1	TRBV5-4	.	CASSQTGEAYGYTF	TGTGCCAGCAGCCAGACAGGGGAGGCCTATGGCTACACCTTC
TRBJ2-2	12	.	TRBV13	medium-sized	CASSLGTGELFF	TGTGCCAGCAGCTTAGGAACCGGGGAGCTGTTTTTT
TRBJ2-1	14	TRBD1	TRBV11-1	few	CDSSPRTGVDKQFF	TGTGACAGCAGCCCCCGGACAGGGGTGGATAAGCAGTTCTTT
TRBJ2-5	13	TRBD2	TRBV6-6	.	CANSSTSGPAQYF	TGTGCCAACAGTTCCACTAGCGGTCCTGCCCAGTACTTC
TRBJ2-2	13	TRBD1	TRBV11-2	.	CACSPQGTGELFF	TGTGCCTGCAGTCCACAGGGGACCGGAGAGTTGTTTTTT
TRBJ2-5	14	.	TRBV11-1	few	CAGSLWGGRETQYF	TGTGCCGGCAGCTTGTGGGGGGGCCGAGAGACGCAGTACTTC
TRBJ2-7	17	.	TRBV4-1	many	CASSHPGGVGRSYEQYF	TGCGCCAGCAGCCACCCTGGCGGCGTGGGTCGGTCCTACGAGCAGTACTTC
TRBJ1-2	13	.	TRBV5-1	few	CASSLDSGRGYTF	TGCGCCAGCAGCTTGGATTCGGGACGTGGCTACACCTTC
TRBJ2-2	14	TRBD1	TRBV4-2	many	CASRGQGGTGELFF	TGTGCCAGCAGAGGACAGGGTGGAACCGGGGAGCTGTTTTTT